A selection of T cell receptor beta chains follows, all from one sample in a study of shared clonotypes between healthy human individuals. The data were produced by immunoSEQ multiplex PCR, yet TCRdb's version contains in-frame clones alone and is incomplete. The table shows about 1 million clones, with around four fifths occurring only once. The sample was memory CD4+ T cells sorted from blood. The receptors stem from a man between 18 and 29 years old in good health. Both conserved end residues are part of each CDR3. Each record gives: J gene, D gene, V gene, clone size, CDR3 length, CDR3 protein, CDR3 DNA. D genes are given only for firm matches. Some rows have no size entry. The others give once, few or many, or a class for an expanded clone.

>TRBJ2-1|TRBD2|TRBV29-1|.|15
CSVAVGLARNNEQFF
TGCAGCGTTGCAGTTGGACTAGCGCGAAACAATGAGCAGTTCTTC
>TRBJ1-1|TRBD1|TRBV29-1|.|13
CSVGDRGGTEAFF
TGCAGCGTTGGAGACAGGGGTGGCACTGAAGCTTTCTTT
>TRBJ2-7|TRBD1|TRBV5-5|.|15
CASSLWTGISYEQYF
TGTGCCAGCAGCTTGTGGACAGGGATCTCCTACGAGCAGTACTTC
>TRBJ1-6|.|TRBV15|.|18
CATSREIVSDWANSPLHF
TGTGCCACCAGCAGAGAAATTGTGTCGGACTGGGCAAATTCACCCCTCCACTTT
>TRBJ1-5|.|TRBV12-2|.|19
CASRLVIDRGQESNQPQHF
TGTGCAAGTCGCTTAGTGATAGACAGGGGGCAAGAAAGCAATCAGCCCCAGCATTTT
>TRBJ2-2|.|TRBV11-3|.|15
CASSFGGTNTGELFF
TGTGCCAGCAGCTTCGGAGGGACGAACACCGGGGAGCTGTTTTTT
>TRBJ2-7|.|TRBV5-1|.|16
CASSLGLTGLTYEQYF
TGCGCCAGCAGCTTGGGATTGACAGGCCTAACCTACGAGCAGTACTTC
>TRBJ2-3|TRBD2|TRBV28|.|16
CASSFFLREVTDTQYF
TGTGCCAGCAGTTTCTTCCTACGGGAGGTAACAGATACGCAGTATTTT
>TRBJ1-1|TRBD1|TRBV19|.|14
CASRSQGVDTEAFF
TGTGCCAGTAGGTCCCAGGGGGTGGACACTGAAGCTTTCTTT
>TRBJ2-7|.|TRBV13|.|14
CASSSRGLSYEQYF
TGTGCCAGCAGCTCCCGGGGACTCAGCTACGAGCAGTACTTC
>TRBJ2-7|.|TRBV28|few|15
CASTPLRTSSYEQYF
TGTGCCAGCACCCCACTGCGGACGAGCTCCTACGAGCAGTACTTC
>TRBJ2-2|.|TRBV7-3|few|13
CASSLDPTGELFF
TGTGCCAGCAGCTTAGATCCCACCGGGGAGCTGTTTTTT
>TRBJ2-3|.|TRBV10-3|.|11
CAISIADTQYF
TGTGCCATCAGTATAGCAGATACGCAGTATTTT
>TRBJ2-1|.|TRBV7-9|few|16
CASSSAWSSSYNEQFF
TGTGCCAGCAGCTCGGCTTGGTCATCCTCCTACAATGAGCAGTTCTTC
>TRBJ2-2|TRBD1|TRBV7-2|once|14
CASSGQGLTGELFF
TGTGCCAGCAGCGGACAGGGCTTAACCGGGGAGCTGTTTTTT
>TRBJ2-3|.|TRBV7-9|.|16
CASSFRDTPRTDTQYF
TGTGCCAGCAGCTTCCGGGACACCCCGCGGACAGATACGCAGTATTTT
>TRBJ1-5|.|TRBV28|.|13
CASSSNRVQPQHF
TGTGCCAGCAGCTCTAACAGGGTCCAGCCCCAGCATTTT
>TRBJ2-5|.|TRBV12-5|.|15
CASGLVHGDQETQYF
TGTGCTAGTGGTTTGGTACACGGGGACCAAGAGACCCAGTACTTC
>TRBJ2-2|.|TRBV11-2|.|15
CASSLAGQNTGELFF
TGTGCCAGCAGCTTAGCGGGACAGAACACCGGGGAGCTGTTTTTT
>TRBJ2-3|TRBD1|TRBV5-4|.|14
CASASGQDTDTQYF
TGTGCCAGCGCATCTGGACAGGACACAGATACGCAGTATTTT
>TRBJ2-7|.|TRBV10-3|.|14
CAISESGGPYEQYF
TGTGCCATCAGTGAGTCGGGGGGACCCTACGAGCAGTACTTC
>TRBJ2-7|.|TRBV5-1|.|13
CASGGTGPYEQYF
TGCGCCAGCGGCGGGACTGGCCCCTACGAGCAGTACTTC
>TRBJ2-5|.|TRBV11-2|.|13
CASSLDGEETQYF
TGTGCCAGCAGCTTAGACGGAGAAGAGACCCAGTACTTC
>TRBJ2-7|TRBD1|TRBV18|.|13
CASSQGTGGEQYF
TGTGCCAGCTCACAAGGGACAGGGGGAGAGCAGTACTTC
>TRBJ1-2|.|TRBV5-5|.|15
CASSLAFRELWGYTF
TGTGCCAGCAGCTTGGCCTTCAGGGAACTATGGGGCTACACCTTC
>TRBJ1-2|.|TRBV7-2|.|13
CASSSQVSGGYTF
TGTGCCAGCAGCTCACAGGTCTCGGGGGGCTACACCTTC
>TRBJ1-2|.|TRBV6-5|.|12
CASSPPGYGYTF
TGTGCCAGCAGCCCCCCGGGCTATGGCTACACCTTC
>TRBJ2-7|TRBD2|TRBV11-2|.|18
CASSLGVGLAGVTYEQYF
TGTGCCAGCAGCTTAGGCGTGGGACTAGCGGGAGTAACCTACGAGCAGTACTTC
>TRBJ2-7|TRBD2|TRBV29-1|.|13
CSVAGGTGYEQYF
TGCAGCGTGGCGGGGGGGACCGGCTACGAGCAGTACTTC
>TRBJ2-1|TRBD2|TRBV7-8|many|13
CASSLAGGREQFF
TGTGCCAGCAGCTTAGCGGGGGGGAGGGAGCAGTTCTTC
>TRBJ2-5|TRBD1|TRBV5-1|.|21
CASSLDPGQGLFKGGQETQYF
TGCGCCAGCAGCTTGGACCCAGGACAGGGGCTTTTTAAGGGGGGGCAAGAGACCCAGTACTTC
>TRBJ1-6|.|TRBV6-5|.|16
CASSYRNAGRDSPLHF
TGTGCCAGCAGTTACCGAAACGCCGGGAGAGATTCACCCCTCCACTTT
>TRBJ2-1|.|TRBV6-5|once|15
CASSTRSTGYNEQFF
TGTGCCAGCAGCACCCGATCGACAGGCTACAATGAGCAGTTCTTC
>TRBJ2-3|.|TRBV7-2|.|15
CASSLISGGGDTQYF
TGTGCCAGCAGCTTAATATCAGGAGGGGGGGATACGCAGTATTTT
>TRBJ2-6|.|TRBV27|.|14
CASAARGRANVLTF
TGTGCCAGCGCAGCACGTGGGAGGGCCAACGTCCTGACTTTC
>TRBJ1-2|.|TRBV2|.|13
CATSISRGNGYTF
TGTGCCACCTCGATTAGTCGGGGAAATGGCTACACCTTC
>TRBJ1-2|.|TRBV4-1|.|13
CASSQGQLYGYTF
TGCGCCAGCAGCCAAGGGCAACTCTATGGCTACACCTTC
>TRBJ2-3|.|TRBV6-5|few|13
CASSRTVSDTQYF
TGTGCCAGCAGTAGGACAGTTTCAGATACGCAGTATTTT
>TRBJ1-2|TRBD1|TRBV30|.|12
CAWSNQGGGYTF
TGTGCCTGGAGTAATCAGGGGGGAGGCTACACCTTC
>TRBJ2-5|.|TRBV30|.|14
CAWSAGDLRETQYF
TGTGCCTGGAGTGCTGGGGACCTCCGGGAGACCCAGTACTTC
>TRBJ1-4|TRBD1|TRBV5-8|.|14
CASSLGQGGEKLFF
TGTGCCAGCAGCTTGGGCCAGGGGGGTGAAAAACTGTTTTTT
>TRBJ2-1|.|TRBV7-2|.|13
CASSSGQYNEQFF
TGTGCCAGCAGCTCCGGACAGTACAATGAGCAGTTCTTC